These 7 T cell receptor beta chains originate from one sample sequenced in a study of cytomegalovirus exposure and HLA in healthy donors. Use of 60 Vbeta and 13 Jbeta primers characterized the PCR. Here immunoSEQ multiplex PCR was the method, and the copy in TCRdb shows in-frame clones only, minus some. The sample comprises under 200,000 clones, around 83% of which are singletons, and roughly 0.99% rests with the top ten. Sequenced: PBMCs. Every receptor here comes from a girl between 2 and 10 years old in good health and CMV-seropositive.

V is TRBV9 and J is TRBJ2-3, with TRBD2 matching over 9 bases. Germline CDR1 and CDR2: SGDLS and YYNGEE. The CDR3 extends over 15 amino acids. J gave up 4 bases and V 0 bases, and 3 bases lay outside the gene matches. CDR3 sequence reads: CASSVEAGGPDTQYF. As DNA, the CDR3 is TGTGCCAGCAGCGTAGAGGCGGGAGGGCCAGATACGCAGTATTTT.

The chain links TRBV30 to TRBJ2-7; maybe TRBD1 (5 bases). This CDR3 has 14 amino acids. Trimming took off 1 base at V and 0 bases at J, with 10 bases between the two ends. From germline, CDR1 is GTSNPN and CDR2 SVGIG (reference sequence). The DNA for the CDR3 is TGTGCCTGGAGTGGACAGCCTTTCTCCTACGAGCAGTACTTC. This sequence encodes CAWSGQPFSYEQYF.

This chain joins TRBV7-9 and TRBJ1-4; the D is unclear. Germline CDR1 is SEHNR and CDR2 is FQNEAQ (reference sequence). CDR3 size: 15 residues. V lost 2 bases, J lost 1 base, and 8 bases lay in between. The CDR3 protein is CASSLLPGTNEKLFF. In DNA form, the CDR3 reads TGTGCCAGCAGCTTACTCCCAGGAACTAATGAAAAACTGTTTTTT.

The chain uses TRBV19 and TRBJ1-5; D is uncertain. Germline assignment: CDR1 LNHDA and CDR2 SQIVND (reference sequence). Deletions cut 6 bases from V and 4 bases from J, with 10 bases between. The CDR3 runs to 13 residues. The CDR3 region has the DNA TGTGCCAGTAGCCAGAGCGGTAATCAGCCCCAGCATTTT. It yields the protein CASSQSGNQPQHF.

This chain uses TRBV5-1 with TRBJ2-1, with 10 bases fitting TRBD2. The CDR3 contains 19 residues. Germline assignment: CDR1 SGHRS and CDR2 YFSETQ. Germline trimming cut 3 bases from V and 0 bases from J; bases unmatched to any gene: 12. The DNA for the CDR3 is TGCGCCAGCAGCTGGGGAAGTCTAGCGGGGGCTAGCTCCTACAATGAGCAGTTCTTC. As protein: CASSWGSLAGASSYNEQFF.

This chain connects TRBV7-9 to TRBJ2-6; no clear D gene. Trimming removed 8 bases at V and 12 bases at J, with 8 bases between. The CDR3 loop spans 10 amino acids. Germline-derived CDR1 and CDR2 are SEHNR and FQNEAQ (reference sequence). CDR3 residues: CASASPVLTF. As DNA, the CDR3 is TGTGCCAGCGCGTCCCCCGTCCTGACTTTC.

This chain links TRBV29-1 with TRBJ2-7; TRBD2 aligns across 10 bases. V shed 4 bases and J 6 bases; nucleotides not matched to a gene: 6. CDR3 size: 13 residues. CDR1 and CDR2 (germline): SQVTM, ANQGSEA. The CDR3 nucleotides are TGCAGCGTTGCAGGACTAGCGGTTTCCGAGCAGTACTTC. Translated: CSVAGLAVSEQYF.